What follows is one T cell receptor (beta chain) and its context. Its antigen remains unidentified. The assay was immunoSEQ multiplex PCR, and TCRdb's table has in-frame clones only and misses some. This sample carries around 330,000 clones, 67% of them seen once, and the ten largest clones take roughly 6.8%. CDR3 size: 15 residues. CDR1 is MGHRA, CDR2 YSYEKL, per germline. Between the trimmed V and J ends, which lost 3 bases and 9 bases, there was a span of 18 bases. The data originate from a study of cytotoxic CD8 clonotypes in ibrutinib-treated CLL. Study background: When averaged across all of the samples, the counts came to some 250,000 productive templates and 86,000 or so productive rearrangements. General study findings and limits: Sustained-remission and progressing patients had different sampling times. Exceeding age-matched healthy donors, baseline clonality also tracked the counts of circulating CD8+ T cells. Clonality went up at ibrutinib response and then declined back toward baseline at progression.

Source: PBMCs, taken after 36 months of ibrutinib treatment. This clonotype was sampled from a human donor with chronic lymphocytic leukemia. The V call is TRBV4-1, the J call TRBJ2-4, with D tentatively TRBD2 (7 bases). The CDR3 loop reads CASSQGGGARAIQYF. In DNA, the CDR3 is TGCGCCAGCAGCCAGGGAGGGGGGGCCCGGGCCATTCAGTACTTC.